A selection of T cell receptor beta chains follows, all from one sample in a study of blood T cell repertoires in COVID-19. Here immunoSEQ multiplex PCR was the method, and the copy in TCRdb shows in-frame clones only, minus some. The table lists more than 45,000 clones, over 65% of them singletons. Source material: peripheral blood. The receptors were sampled from a man aged 40-49 years with active COVID-19. Both conserved end residues are part of each CDR3. The order of the fields is J gene, V gene, D gene, clone size, CDR3 DNA, CDR3 protein. A D gene is named only where the DNA matches it firmly. Size is omitted from some rows. Given values are once, few, many or a class for expanded clones.

j_call: TRBJ2-7
v_call: TRBV19
d_call: -
clone_size: -
cdr3_nt: TGTGCCAGTAGTATAGCGGGATTACTCTACGAGCAGTACTTC
cdr3_aa: CASSIAGLLYEQYF

j_call: TRBJ2-2
v_call: TRBV11-3
d_call: -
clone_size: -
cdr3_nt: TGTGCCAGCAGCTTGGCTGGCGCCAGGACCGGGGAGCTGTTTTTT
cdr3_aa: CASSLAGARTGELFF

j_call: TRBJ1-5
v_call: TRBV4-1
d_call: -
clone_size: -
cdr3_nt: TGCGCCAGCAGCCAAGGGCCGAACGTGCAGCCCCAGCATTTT
cdr3_aa: CASSQGPNVQPQHF

j_call: TRBJ2-7
v_call: TRBV5-6
d_call: -
clone_size: -
cdr3_nt: TGTGCCAGCAGCTTAATCGTCGGTTTTCCCTACGAGCAGTACTTC
cdr3_aa: CASSLIVGFPYEQYF

j_call: TRBJ2-7
v_call: TRBV4-1
d_call: -
clone_size: -
cdr3_nt: TGCGCCAGCAGCCAACAGGCCAGGGGGGACTACGAGCAGTACTTC
cdr3_aa: CASSQQARGDYEQYF

j_call: TRBJ2-7
v_call: TRBV28
d_call: TRBD2
clone_size: -
cdr3_nt: TGTGCCAGCAGTTTCTACGGGAGGGCCCACGAGCAGTACTTC
cdr3_aa: CASSFYGRAHEQYF

j_call: TRBJ2-7
v_call: TRBV6-1
d_call: -
clone_size: -
cdr3_nt: TGTGCCAGCAGTGAAATTTGGTTAGCCTACGAGCAGTACTTC
cdr3_aa: CASSEIWLAYEQYF

j_call: TRBJ2-1
v_call: TRBV5-6
d_call: -
clone_size: once
cdr3_nt: TGTGCCAGCAGCTTACAGGGATCCTACAATGAGCAGTTCTTC
cdr3_aa: CASSLQGSYNEQFF

j_call: TRBJ1-1
v_call: TRBV9
d_call: TRBD1
clone_size: -
cdr3_nt: TGTGCCAGCAGCGTAGTAGACAGGGGGTGGACTGAAGCTTTCTTT
cdr3_aa: CASSVVDRGWTEAFF

j_call: TRBJ1-5
v_call: TRBV30
d_call: -
clone_size: once
cdr3_nt: TGTGCCTGGAGAGGGGGGGACAATCAGCCCCAGCATTTT
cdr3_aa: CAWRGGDNQPQHF

j_call: TRBJ2-5
v_call: TRBV11-3
d_call: TRBD2
clone_size: -
cdr3_nt: TGTGCCAGCAGCTCCCATAGCGGGAGAAGGGAGACCCAGTACTTC
cdr3_aa: CASSSHSGRRETQYF

j_call: TRBJ1-3
v_call: TRBV9
d_call: -
clone_size: -
cdr3_nt: TGTGCCAGCAGCACGGGAGATCCGGTTGGTCTACCCCGCTCTGGAAACACCATATATTTT
cdr3_aa: CASSTGDPVGLPRSGNTIYF

j_call: TRBJ1-1
v_call: TRBV21-1
d_call: -
clone_size: -
cdr3_nt: TGTGCCAGCAGCAAAGTAACAGGGTACACTGAAGCTTTCTTT
cdr3_aa: CASSKVTGYTEAFF

j_call: TRBJ2-1
v_call: TRBV4-2
d_call: TRBD2
clone_size: -
cdr3_nt: TGTGCCAGCAGCCAAGATGGGACTAGCGGGAGTTGGGAGCAGTTCTTC
cdr3_aa: CASSQDGTSGSWEQFF

j_call: TRBJ2-7
v_call: TRBV6-2/TRBV6-3
d_call: -
clone_size: many
cdr3_nt: TGTGCCAGCAGCCCATATCTCTACGAGCAGTACTTC
cdr3_aa: CASSPYLYEQYF

j_call: TRBJ2-1
v_call: TRBV3-1/TRBV3-2
d_call: TRBD2
clone_size: once
cdr3_nt: TGTGCCAGCAGCCCCTCACCGTACAGCGGGAGTACAGATGAGCAGTTCTTC
cdr3_aa: CASSPSPYSGSTDEQFF

j_call: TRBJ2-5
v_call: TRBV2
d_call: -
clone_size: -
cdr3_nt: TGTGCCAGCAGTGAACTTTACTCCCAAGAGACCCAGTACTTC
cdr3_aa: CASSELYSQETQYF

j_call: TRBJ2-7
v_call: TRBV19
d_call: TRBD2
clone_size: once
cdr3_nt: TGTGCCAGTAGTAAAGGGACTACTTCCTACGAGCAGTACTTC
cdr3_aa: CASSKGTTSYEQYF

j_call: TRBJ2-1
v_call: TRBV5-1
d_call: TRBD1
clone_size: few
cdr3_nt: TGCGCCAGCAGGAATGACAGGGAAGCTGAGCAGTTCTTC
cdr3_aa: CASRNDREAEQFF

j_call: TRBJ1-3
v_call: TRBV7-9
d_call: -
clone_size: few
cdr3_nt: TGTGCCAGCAGCCCCTCTTCGCGATTCTCTGGAAACACCATATATTTT
cdr3_aa: CASSPSSRFSGNTIYF

j_call: TRBJ2-7
v_call: TRBV28
d_call: TRBD2
clone_size: -
cdr3_nt: TGTGCCAGCAGGAACGCTCCGGGACTAGCGGGAGGGGAGCAGTACTTC
cdr3_aa: CASRNAPGLAGGEQYF

j_call: TRBJ2-7
v_call: TRBV30
d_call: -
clone_size: -
cdr3_nt: TGTGCCTGGAGTCCAGGGGAAGGCTACGAGCAGTACTTC
cdr3_aa: CAWSPGEGYEQYF

j_call: TRBJ2-1
v_call: TRBV6-6
d_call: TRBD2
clone_size: -
cdr3_nt: TGTGCCAGCAGTTACTCCGGACTAGCGGGGTACAATGAGCAGTTCTTC
cdr3_aa: CASSYSGLAGYNEQFF

j_call: TRBJ2-1
v_call: TRBV6-2/TRBV6-3
d_call: TRBD2
clone_size: -
cdr3_nt: TGTGCCAGCAGTTACTTCCTAGCGGGGGCCTACAATGAGCAGTTCTTC
cdr3_aa: CASSYFLAGAYNEQFF

j_call: TRBJ2-2
v_call: TRBV19
d_call: TRBD2
clone_size: -
cdr3_nt: TGTGCCAGTAGTACACAGACTAGCGGGAGGGATCCGGGGGACACCGGGGAGCTGTTTTTT
cdr3_aa: CASSTQTSGRDPGDTGELFF

j_call: TRBJ2-5
v_call: TRBV12-3/TRBV12-4
d_call: -
clone_size: -
cdr3_nt: TGTGCCAGCAGTTTAGGCGGCGGAGAGACCCAGTACTTC
cdr3_aa: CASSLGGGETQYF

j_call: TRBJ1-5
v_call: TRBV18
d_call: -
clone_size: once
cdr3_nt: TGTGCCAGCTCACCCAGGGCAGTAGATAGCAATCAGCCCCAGCATTTT
cdr3_aa: CASSPRAVDSNQPQHF

j_call: TRBJ2-1
v_call: TRBV29-1
d_call: TRBD2
clone_size: -
cdr3_nt: TGCAGCGTTGCCAACGGGAGGAACAATGAGCAGTTCTTC
cdr3_aa: CSVANGRNNEQFF

j_call: TRBJ2-5
v_call: TRBV7-9
d_call: TRBD2
clone_size: few
cdr3_nt: TGTGCCAGCAGCTTAGGACTAGCGGGAATGGAGACCCAGTACTTC
cdr3_aa: CASSLGLAGMETQYF

j_call: TRBJ2-2
v_call: TRBV15
d_call: TRBD1
clone_size: -
cdr3_nt: TGTGCCACCAGCAGAGGGGGACAGGGTGACGGGGAGCTGTTTTTT
cdr3_aa: CATSRGGQGDGELFF

j_call: TRBJ1-2
v_call: TRBV6-6
d_call: TRBD1
clone_size: -
cdr3_nt: TGTGCCAGCAGCTCGACAGGGGATGTAGGCGGTGGCTACACCTTC
cdr3_aa: CASSSTGDVGGGYTF

j_call: TRBJ2-7
v_call: TRBV7-9
d_call: -
clone_size: -
cdr3_nt: TGTGCCAGCAGCTTAGGGGCCAGGGCGTACGAGCAGTACTTC
cdr3_aa: CASSLGARAYEQYF

j_call: TRBJ1-1
v_call: TRBV19
d_call: -
clone_size: -
cdr3_nt: TGTGCCAGTAGTATCAAGGGGGAGGCTTTCTTT
cdr3_aa: CASSIKGEAFF

j_call: TRBJ2-7
v_call: TRBV7-7
d_call: TRBD2
clone_size: -
cdr3_nt: TGTGCTAGCAGCTTAGGGGCGGGAGTTGTGAGCGAGCAGTACTTC
cdr3_aa: CASSLGAGVVSEQYF

j_call: TRBJ2-5
v_call: TRBV28
d_call: -
clone_size: -
cdr3_nt: TGTGCCAGCAGTTTACCCGACAGTCAAGAGACCCAGTACTTC
cdr3_aa: CASSLPDSQETQYF

j_call: TRBJ1-6
v_call: TRBV27
d_call: -
clone_size: -
cdr3_nt: TGTGCCAGCAGTCCTGACCAGGGATTTGGGGATTCACCCCTCCACTTT
cdr3_aa: CASSPDQGFGDSPLHF

j_call: TRBJ2-5
v_call: TRBV19
d_call: -
clone_size: -
cdr3_nt: TGTGCCAGTAGTATAGGAGGGATCCTCCAAGAGACCCAGTACTTC
cdr3_aa: CASSIGGILQETQYF

j_call: TRBJ1-1
v_call: TRBV7-9
d_call: TRBD1
clone_size: -
cdr3_nt: TGTGCCAGCAGCCCTCGGGGACAGGGGAACACTGAAGCTTTCTTT
cdr3_aa: CASSPRGQGNTEAFF

j_call: TRBJ2-3
v_call: TRBV30
d_call: -
clone_size: -
cdr3_nt: TGTGCCTGGGACCGAGCGGTGCAGGCTAGCACAGATACGCAGTATTTT
cdr3_aa: CAWDRAVQASTDTQYF

j_call: TRBJ1-1
v_call: TRBV7-3
d_call: -
clone_size: -
cdr3_nt: TGTGCCAGCAGCTTGGGCGCGAACACTGAAGCTTTCTTT
cdr3_aa: CASSLGANTEAFF

j_call: TRBJ1-3
v_call: TRBV5-5
d_call: -
clone_size: once
cdr3_nt: TGTGCCAGCAGCTACGGAGGGGCCGATGGAAACACCATATATTTT
cdr3_aa: CASSYGGADGNTIYF

j_call: TRBJ2-1
v_call: TRBV7-9
d_call: -
clone_size: -
cdr3_nt: TGTGCCAGCAGCTTAGTGCGGCTTGCGGGCGGATCCTACAATGAGCAGTTCTTC
cdr3_aa: CASSLVRLAGGSYNEQFF

j_call: TRBJ2-7
v_call: TRBV19
d_call: TRBD1
clone_size: -
cdr3_nt: TGTGCCAGTAGTCTCGGACAGGGAAGCTACGAGCAGTACTTC
cdr3_aa: CASSLGQGSYEQYF

j_call: TRBJ2-1
v_call: TRBV5-1
d_call: -
clone_size: -
cdr3_nt: TGCGCCAGCAGCTTGGCCGACATCCCCCCATACAATGAGCAGTTCTTC
cdr3_aa: CASSLADIPPYNEQFF

j_call: TRBJ1-6
v_call: TRBV6-5
d_call: TRBD1
clone_size: once
cdr3_nt: TGTGCCAGCAGTAGGGACAGGGTGGATTCACCCCTCCACTTT
cdr3_aa: CASSRDRVDSPLHF

j_call: TRBJ2-1
v_call: TRBV24-1
d_call: -
clone_size: -
cdr3_nt: TGTGCCACCAGTGATTTGTCGGGGGACTACAATGAGCAGTTCTTC
cdr3_aa: CATSDLSGDYNEQFF

j_call: TRBJ2-2
v_call: TRBV12-2
d_call: -
clone_size: -
cdr3_nt: TGTGCAAGTCACGAAGGGGAGCGGGAGCCCGGGGAGCTGTTTTTT
cdr3_aa: CASHEGEREPGELFF

j_call: TRBJ2-7
v_call: TRBV7-8
d_call: -
clone_size: once
cdr3_nt: TGTGCCAGCAGCTTAGGGCGCGGGACAGCGTACGAGCAGTACTTC
cdr3_aa: CASSLGRGTAYEQYF

j_call: TRBJ2-1
v_call: TRBV11-2
d_call: TRBD2
clone_size: -
cdr3_nt: TGTGCCAGCAGCTTAGGCTTTGGGGGGGTAGCGGGAGTAGGAGGGTTTTCGTTCTTC
cdr3_aa: CASSLGFGGVAGVGGFSFF

j_call: TRBJ1-3
v_call: TRBV11-2
d_call: TRBD1
clone_size: -
cdr3_nt: TGTGCCAGCAGCGAACTACAGGGGGCCGGAAACACCATATATTTT
cdr3_aa: CASSELQGAGNTIYF

j_call: TRBJ2-3
v_call: TRBV2
d_call: -
clone_size: once
cdr3_nt: TGTGCCAGCAGTACCCAGCGGGCTATCACAGATACGCAGTATTTT
cdr3_aa: CASSTQRAITDTQYF

j_call: TRBJ2-1
v_call: TRBV7-6
d_call: TRBD2
clone_size: -
cdr3_nt: TGTGCCAGCAGCTTAGGGACTAGCGGGAGTACAGGCAATGAGCAGTTCTTC
cdr3_aa: CASSLGTSGSTGNEQFF

j_call: TRBJ2-2
v_call: TRBV7-3
d_call: TRBD2
clone_size: -
cdr3_nt: TGTGCCAGCAGTCGACGAGGGCTAGCGGGAACCCAGAGGGGGGAGCTGTTTTTT
cdr3_aa: CASSRRGLAGTQRGELFF

j_call: TRBJ2-1
v_call: TRBV5-1
d_call: -
clone_size: -
cdr3_nt: TGCGCCAGCAGCCTGCTTACAGGGGCGGGGCTCAATGAGCAGTTCTTC
cdr3_aa: CASSLLTGAGLNEQFF

j_call: TRBJ1-1
v_call: TRBV20-1
d_call: -
clone_size: -
cdr3_nt: TGCAGTGCTAGTCCTTCTTTGAACACTGAAGCTTTCTTT
cdr3_aa: CSASPSLNTEAFF

j_call: TRBJ1-2
v_call: TRBV5-1
d_call: -
clone_size: -
cdr3_nt: TGCGCCAGCAGCATGGAACAGGGAAATAATGGCTACACCTTC
cdr3_aa: CASSMEQGNNGYTF

j_call: TRBJ2-5
v_call: TRBV18
d_call: -
clone_size: -
cdr3_nt: TGTGCCAGCTCACCGGGAGGAGGGGTCCAAGAGACCCAGTACTTC
cdr3_aa: CASSPGGGVQETQYF

j_call: TRBJ2-5
v_call: TRBV5-6
d_call: TRBD2
clone_size: -
cdr3_nt: TGTGCCAGCAGCTTCGCCGGGACTAGCGGGATGGGGCGAGAGACCCAGTACTTC
cdr3_aa: CASSFAGTSGMGRETQYF

j_call: TRBJ2-1
v_call: TRBV27
d_call: TRBD2
clone_size: -
cdr3_nt: TGTGCCAGCAGTCTAGCGGGAGGGCCCTCTGAGCAGTTCTTC
cdr3_aa: CASSLAGGPSEQFF

j_call: TRBJ2-2
v_call: TRBV5-1
d_call: TRBD1
clone_size: -
cdr3_nt: TGCGCCAGCGGGACAGGGGTTACCGGGGAGCTGTTTTTT
cdr3_aa: CASGTGVTGELFF